The clone carrying this T cell receptor beta chain appeared a few times. Its specificity is not known. This entry comes from a study of STAT5B mutations in CD4+ large granular lymphocyte leukemia. TCRdb's table, derived via immunoSEQ multiplex PCR, lists solely in-frame clones and lacks some. The repertoire holds under 35,000 clones, with around 80% as singletons. Regarding the study as a whole: About 25% of private leukemic clonotypes occurred rarely in other patients' non-leukemic repertoires. Top patient clones used TRBV06 genes more often: 8/27 versus 2/35 in controls. Patient CD4-sorted repertoires looked more clonal than healthy CD4+ repertoires, even without putative leukemic clones. Without HLA matching, higher CD4+ than CD8+ T-LGLL clonality could reflect small sample size.

Per the germline V gene, CDR1 is SGHVS and CDR2 is FNYEAQ. V was pared by 4 bases and J by 0 bases, with 12 bases between. The CDR3 is made up of 15 amino acids. The rearrangement uses TRBV7-6 and TRBJ1-1; a weak D match, TRBD1 (6 bases). The source is a human donor in good health. Sequencing was carried out using CD4+ T cells from blood buffy coats. For the CDR3, the DNA is TGTGCCAGCAGCTCCCCGGGACACTTGAACACTGAAGCTTTCTTT. This translates into CASSSPGHLNTEAFF.